Listed here is a single T cell receptor (beta chain). The sample comes from a study of blood T cell repertoires in COVID-19. Overall study context: Nucleic acid was either cDNA or gDNA, and it came from T cells, B-cell-depleted T cells, or PBMCs.

Trimming removed 7 bases at V and 4 bases at J, with 7 bases between. CDR3 length equals 12 residues. Germline V gives CDR1 LNHDA, CDR2 SQIVND (reference sequence). Data came from immunoSEQ multiplex PCR; TCRdb stores just in-frame clones and leaves some out. The sample contains some 180,000 clones, about four fifths of which appear only once. Sequenced sample: peripheral blood. The origin of this receptor is a woman aged 35 to 49 with COVID-19, enrolled during active disease. The J gene is TRBJ2-2, the V gene TRBV19; D is ambiguous. The CDR3 bases are TGTGCCAGTACCCCTTTCACCGGGGAGCTGTTTTTT. Translated: CASTPFTGELFF.